This T cell receptor beta chain appears in the sequencing data of a study of shared clonotypes between healthy human individuals. Each of the donors was a healthy adult who was HIV-negative and had not had a recent acute infection or vaccination. The protocol was immunoSEQ multiplex PCR, while the TCRdb copy is restricted to in-frame clones and leaves out a portion. The data contain 600,000 to 700,000 clones, approximately 73% of them singletons. The V gene's germline CDR1 is LNHDA and CDR2 SQIVND (reference sequence). CDR3 size: 14 residues. V lost 6 bases to trimming and J lost 6 bases; unmatched junction nucleotides: 8.

The source is a woman in her twenties or thirties in good health. What was sequenced was memory CD4+ T cells sorted from blood. Subset meaning: CD45RA-negative fraction. The rearrangement joins TRBV19 to TRBJ2-1; TRBD2 agrees at 7 bases. The CDR3: CASRGQRDGNEQFF. In DNA form, the CDR3 reads TGTGCCAGTAGAGGCCAGCGGGACGGCAATGAGCAGTTCTTC. Full variable domain (outside the CDR3, taken from reference TRBV19 and TRBJ2-1): DGGITQSPKYLFRKEGQNVTLSCEQNLNHDAMYWYRQDPGQGLRLIYYSQIVNDFQKGDIAEGYSVSREKKESFPLTVTSAQKNPTAFYLCASRGQRDGNEQFFGPGTRLTVL.